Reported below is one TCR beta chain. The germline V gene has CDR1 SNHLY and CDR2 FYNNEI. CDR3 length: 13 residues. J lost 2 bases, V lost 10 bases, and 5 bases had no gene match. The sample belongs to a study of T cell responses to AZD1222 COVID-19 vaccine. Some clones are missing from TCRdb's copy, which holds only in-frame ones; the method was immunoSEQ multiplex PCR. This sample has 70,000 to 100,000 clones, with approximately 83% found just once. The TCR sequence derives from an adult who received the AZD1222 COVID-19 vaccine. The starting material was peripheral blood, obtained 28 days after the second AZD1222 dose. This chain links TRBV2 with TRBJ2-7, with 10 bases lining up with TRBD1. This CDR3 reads CATSGQGPYEQYF. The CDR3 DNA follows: TGTGCCACCTCGGGACAGGGGCCCTACGAGCAGTACTTC.